These 13 T cell receptor beta chains share one sample of origin, sequenced in a study of STAT3 mutations in large granular lymphocyte leukemia. Study-wide points: Every T-cell large granular lymphocyte leukemia patient had at least one immunodominant TCR beta clonotype.

These receptors' targets are unknown. TCRdb's copy holds only in-frame clones and misses some; the assay was immunoSEQ multiplex PCR. Altogether roughly 1,200 clones are present, more than 30% being singletons, with the ten largest covering about a third. Specimen: PBMCs. The receptors derive from a human donor with T large granular lymphocyte leukemia. Some clones in this sample may be carry-over from other donors' samples.

This chain joins TRBV4-2 and TRBJ1-3; D unclear. The CDR3 is 14 residues long. Germline lookup yields CDR1 LGHNA and CDR2 YNFKEQ. V dropped 0 bases and J dropped 0 bases, with 3 bases sitting between them. CDR3: CASSQDDSGNTIYF. The CDR3 region has the DNA TGTGCCAGCAGCCAAGACGACTCTGGAAACACCATATATTTT.

V is TRBV5-6 and J is TRBJ1-2; TRBD1 aligns across 10 bases. V lost 4 bases, J lost 7 bases, and 13 bases stayed unmatched. The CDR3 consists of 16 residues. Germline-derived CDR1 and CDR2 are SGHDT and YYEEEE. The CDR3 here is CASSLGGRTGGVGYTF. The CDR3, as DNA: TGTGCCAGCAGCCTTGGGGGGAGGACAGGGGGTGTTGGCTACACCTTC.

DNA of the CDR3: TGTGCCAGTAGTATCATCGGACTAGACGAGACCCAGTACTTC. Amino acids: CASSIIGLDETQYF. The genes are TRBV19 and TRBJ2-5, with 7 bases that match TRBD2. Germline lookup yields CDR1 LNHDA and CDR2 SQIVND (reference sequence). This CDR3 has 14 residues. Trimming cost V 3 bases and J 5 bases; bases outside gene matches: 6.

The chain couples TRBV5-1 to TRBJ1-1; D not resolved. Germline CDR1 SGHRS, CDR2 YFSETQ. The CDR3 is made up of 13 amino acids. Trimming removed 3 bases at V and 1 base at J, with 7 bases between. The CDR3 nucleotides read TGCGCCAGCAGCTCCGTGAGGAACACTGAAGCTTTCTTT. Translated: CASSSVRNTEAFF.

The chain joins TRBV30 to TRBJ2-4; a possible D gene is TRBD1 (6 bases). The V and J ends lost 5 bases and 5 bases respectively, with 10 bases between them. There are 12 residues in the CDR3. Germline V lookup: CDR1 GTSNPN, CDR2 SVGIG (reference sequence). The CDR3 DNA follows: TGTGCCTGGGGTCAGGGGCAAAACATTCAGTACTTC. The encoded protein is CAWGQGQNIQYF.

This clone was observed a few times. The genes are TRBV5-3 and TRBJ2-7, with D unresolved. TRBV5-3 is recorded as an ORF, its role being uncertain. The CDR3 spans 11 residues. The V end was cut by 5 bases, the J end by 5 bases, with 8 bases between. The CDR3, as DNA: TGTGCCAGAAGGCCCCCCCACGAGCAGTACTTC. Residues: CARRPPHEQYF.

This chain joins TRBV4-2 and TRBJ1-5; no clear D. Trimming removed 0 bases at V and 6 bases at J, with 6 bases between. CDR1 LGHNA and CDR2 YNFKEQ come from the germline V gene. The CDR3 is 13 amino acids. The CDR3, as DNA: TGTGCCAGCAGCCAAGATCGACGTCAGCCCCAGCATTTT. Translating gives CASSQDRRQPQHF.

The V call is TRBV7-9, the J call TRBJ2-1, with D hard to call. V lost 3 bases and J 2 bases, leaving 11 bases between the germline ends. Looked up from germline, CDR1 is SEHNR and CDR2 is FQNEAQ (reference sequence). The CDR3 consists of 15 residues. The CDR3 is CASSFVPGAYNEQFF. CDR3 in DNA: TGTGCCAGCAGCTTTGTACCTGGCGCCTACAATGAGCAGTTCTTC. The variable domain in full, with the rest retrieved from reference TRBV7-9 and TRBJ2-1, is DTGVSQNPRHKITKRGQNVTFRCDPISEHNRLYWYRQTLGQGPEFLTYFQNEAQLEKSRLLSDRFSAERPKGSFSTLEIQRTEQGDSAMYLCASSFVPGAYNEQFFGPGTRLTVL.

The V call is TRBV29-1, the J call TRBJ1-1, with 7 nucleotides matching TRBD1. The V and J ends lost 4 bases and 1 base, in that order; junction bases with no gene match: 3. Germline assignment: CDR1 SQVTM and CDR2 ANQGSEA. The CDR3 totals 13 residues. Written as DNA, the CDR3 is TGCAGCGTTGTGGGACAGCAGAACACTGAAGCTTTCTTT. This encodes CSVVGQQNTEAFF.

V gene TRBV7-9 combines with J gene TRBJ1-6; D unresolved. Germline loops: CDR1 SEHNR, CDR2 FQNEAQ (reference sequence). The CDR3 is 12 amino acids. V dropped 1 base and J dropped 8 bases, with 3 bases sitting between them. This chain's CDR3 is CASSLGDSPLHF. Here the CDR3 DNA reads TGTGCCAGCAGCTTAGGGGATTCACCCCTCCACTTT.

The V gene is TRBV7-9, the J gene TRBJ2-7; 8 bases match TRBD2. The V gene's germline CDR1 is SEHNR and CDR2 FQNEAQ (reference sequence). Unmatched junction bases numbered 13, after V lost 6 bases and J lost 6 bases. The CDR3 sequence is 15 residues long. The CDR3, as DNA: TGTGCCAGCAGTCCCCTGGCGGGAGGACGTCTCGAGCAGTACTTC. Translated, it gives CASSPLAGGRLEQYF.

This chain links TRBV19 with TRBJ1-6, with D possibly matching TRBD1 (5 bases). Germline CDR1 and CDR2: LNHDA and SQIVND (reference sequence). This CDR3 has 10 amino acids. V was cut by 10 bases and J by 14 bases, with 12 bases left in between. In nucleotides, the CDR3 is TGTGCCACCTTCGGGACTACCCTCCACTTT. Its protein is CATFGTTLHF.

The gene calls are TRBV19 and TRBJ2-6; 7 bases are shared with TRBD2. In germline, CDR1 is LNHDA, CDR2 SQIVND (reference sequence). The CDR3 contains 15 residues. The trim removed 3 bases at V and 4 bases at J, leaving 3 bases unmatched. CDR3 sequence (DNA): TGTGCCAGTAGTATGGGGGAGGGAGGGGCCAACGTCCTGACTTTC. This gives the protein CASSMGEGGANVLTF.